The rows below give T cell receptor beta chains drawn from one sample of a study of blood T cell repertoires in COVID-19. Some clones are missing from TCRdb's copy, which holds only in-frame ones; the method was immunoSEQ multiplex PCR. The sample gives about 290,000 clones, approximately 80% of which show up once; 4% to 5% is in the top ten. The sample was peripheral blood. The receptor set was obtained from a woman between 50 and 59 years old with active or convalescent COVID-19. The CDR3 runs from the conserved cysteine through the conserved F or W.

v_gene	j_gene	CDR3aa
TRBV25-1	TRBJ1-2	CASSESGIGYGYTF
TRBV18	TRBJ2-1	CASSLAGTSSIEQFF
TRBV30	TRBJ1-6	CAWSVMGNTGSPLHF
TRBV7-9	TRBJ2-5	CASSFGTSGGGGETQYF
TRBV29-1	TRBJ2-2	CSVELAGGLSNTGELFF
TRBV10-3	TRBJ2-1	CAISPSGREGEQFF
TRBV18	TRBJ2-1	CASSATSGRVNNEQFF
TRBV5-1	TRBJ1-2	CASSLGTGVGYTF
TRBV19	TRBJ2-1	CASSKWGLALNNEQFF
TRBV11-2	TRBJ2-3	CASGPGLAGSTDTQYF
TRBV7-6	TRBJ1-3	CASSNVPGQAGNTIYF
TRBV2	TRBJ1-6	CASSETGGVTPLHF
TRBV5-6	TRBJ2-1	CASRLGQGNLYNEQFF
TRBV19	TRBJ1-1	CASSIDAGIPEAFF
TRBV14	TRBJ1-1	CASSQEIGQGPTEAFF
TRBV6-5	TRBJ1-2	CASSSTGNYGYTF
TRBV27	TRBJ2-7	CASSGLAQSYEQYF
TRBV5-4	TRBJ1-1	CASSGGNNKAFF
TRBV29-1	TRBJ1-2	CSVDVRGEGGYTF
TRBV7-9	TRBJ2-7	CASSLGGGLEQYF
TRBV4-1	TRBJ2-2	CASSPRQANTGELFF
TRBV10-3	TRBJ1-5	CAISEGQGGQPQHF
TRBV3-1/TRBV3-2	TRBJ1-2	CASSQAGVYGYTF
TRBV2	TRBJ1-5	CASKRDRDNQPQHF
TRBV9	TRBJ2-1	CASSADPRGGWNEQFF
TRBV4-2	TRBJ2-5	CASSQLAGEGQETQYF
TRBV29-1	TRBJ1-4	CSVRGVLREKLLF
TRBV3-1/TRBV3-2	TRBJ2-1	CASSQGTSGNYNEQFF
TRBV27	TRBJ1-1	CASSLTGTNTEAFF
TRBV3-1/TRBV3-2	TRBJ2-7	CASSQGTGGLAQYF
TRBV7-8	TRBJ2-2	CASSLVTGGGELFF
TRBV5-1	TRBJ2-1	CASSLEPPSYNEQFF
TRBV11-3	TRBJ1-6	CASSLQGVGSPLHF
TRBV3-1/TRBV3-2	TRBJ1-1	CASSHAGVEAFF
TRBV5-4	TRBJ2-7	CAWRARSSYEQYF
TRBV6-4	TRBJ2-5	CASSPGLAGQETQYF
TRBV7-9	TRBJ2-1	CASRVTGGAYNEQFF
TRBV7-8	TRBJ1-1	CASSQNRVPRLNTEAFF
TRBV5-6	TRBJ1-2	CASSSPGQGAGYTF
TRBV2	TRBJ1-6	CASSVFSPLHF
TRBV28	TRBJ1-2	CASSRSPGTGIANYGYTF
TRBV6-7	TRBJ1-3	CASKDRDSGNTIYF
TRBV19	TRBJ2-1	CASSIGSGTYNEQFF
TRBV7-2	TRBJ2-1	CASSLSGLAGVIDEQFF
TRBV28	TRBJ1-3	CASSLASRNTIYF
TRBV9	TRBJ2-1	CASSVDGIGDNEQFF
TRBV2	TRBJ1-5	CAIRWGVGQPQHF
TRBV7-6	TRBJ1-4	CASSLEEAGGEKLFF
TRBV5-4	TRBJ2-7	CASSLLGEGYEQYF
TRBV5-3	TRBJ1-2	CARSSTENYGYTF
TRBV7-9	TRBJ1-6	CASSSLLSGLRALHF
TRBV5-6	TRBJ2-5	CASSLSGTSKETQYF